This T cell receptor (beta chain) stems from a study of T cell repertoires in cytomegalovirus infection. In the study overall: Recently identified HLA-C-restricted CMV epitopes were used, and well-studied HLA-B-restricted CMV epitopes were used as well. Indicated by public TCR beta signatures were CMV infection and matching HLA type.

For this clonotype: Its antigen is as yet unknown.

V lost 6 bases and J lost 4; bases outside the gene matches: 16. The CDR3 sequence is 16 residues long. Germline V lookup: CDR1 DFQATT, CDR2 SNEGSKA (reference sequence). One entry per CDR3 protein results from TCRdb running MiXCR on the reads. The table shows roughly 310,000 distinct CDR3 sequences, with just under 30% occurring only once. The study's findings and limits: CMV carriers with the relevant HLA were identified by cumulative public TCR beta family frequency. It was HLA-C-restricted CMV-specific TCR beta clonotypes that dominated the response ex vivo.

This clonotype originated in a human donor in good health (CMV status not recorded). Some clones in this sample may be carry-over from other donors' samples. This chain joins TRBV20-1 and TRBJ1-2, with TRBD1 matching 8 bases. The sample consisted of cultured PBMCs, taken from culture after CMV antigen stimulation. The CDR3, as DNA: TGCAGTGCCCAACATGGGACAGGTTCATGGGGCTATGGCTACACCTTC. It yields the protein CSAQHGTGSWGYGYTF.